The next 9 T cell receptor beta chains were all read from a single sample in a study of blood T cell repertoires in COVID-19. Profiled with immunoSEQ multiplex PCR; TCRdb holds only in-frame clones, not every one. The sample contains under 200,000 clones, more than 75% of which appear only once. The source material was peripheral blood. The receptors come from a woman aged 40 to 55 with COVID-19, enrolled during active disease.

The V gene is TRBV5-6, the J gene TRBJ1-5; 10 nucleotides agree with TRBD1. The germline CDR1 and CDR2 sequences are SGHDT and YYEEEE. V trimming: 5 bases; J trimming: 6 bases; junction bases outside the gene matches: 5. The CDR3 is made up of 14 amino acids. CDR3 nucleotide sequence: TGTGCCAGCAGAAGGACAGGGGGAGGTCAGCCCCAGCATTTT. Its translation: CASRRTGGGQPQHF.

This rearrangement joins TRBV20-1 to TRBJ1-5; D uncertain. The V and J ends lost 3 bases and 1 base respectively, with 7 bases between them. Per germline, CDR1 DFQATT and CDR2 SNEGSKA (reference sequence). This CDR3 region has 13 residues. CDR3 sequence reads: CSASPRSNQPQHF. As DNA, the CDR3 is TGCAGTGCTAGTCCCAGAAGCAATCAGCCCCAGCATTTT.

The rearrangement uses TRBV10-3 and TRBJ2-3; D uncertain. The CDR3 contains 13 residues. Per the germline V gene, CDR1 is ENHRY and CDR2 is SYGVKD. The germline V and J ends were trimmed by 6 bases and 0 bases, with 7 bases remaining between them. This chain's CDR3 is CAISSSSTDTQYF. DNA for the CDR3: TGTGCCATCAGCTCTTCTAGCACAGATACGCAGTATTTT.

The rearrangement links TRBV7-9 to TRBJ1-6; 7 bases agree with TRBD1. V dropped 5 bases and J dropped 1; count of bases not matched to a gene: 2. The CDR3 spans 15 residues. Germline V gives CDR1 SEHNR, CDR2 FQNEAQ (reference sequence). CDR3 DNA sequence: TGTGCCAGCAGCATACAGGGGTCCTATAATTCACCCCTCCACTTT. It is translated as CASSIQGSYNSPLHF.

This clone occurred once. This chain joins TRBV10-3 and TRBJ1-6, with TRBD1 identical over 9 bases. V was pared by 7 bases and J by 8 bases, with 6 bases of the junction left unmatched. The CDR3 loop spans 14 amino acids. Germline CDR1 ENHRY, CDR2 SYGVKD. CDR3 in amino acids: CAITPGQGYSPLHF. The CDR3 nucleotides read TGTGCCATCACCCCGGGACAGGGTTATTCACCCCTCCACTTT.

This clone was seen a single time. This rearrangement joins TRBV18 to TRBJ1-1, with 9 bases aligning to TRBD1. The trim removed 0 bases at V and 8 bases at J, leaving 7 bases unmatched. The CDR3 runs 15 residues. Per germline, CDR1 KGHSH and CDR2 LQKENI. The CDR3 loop is CASSPPGQGKVEAFF. CDR3 sequence (DNA): TGTGCCAGCTCACCACCGGGACAGGGAAAGGTCGAAGCTTTCTTT. Variable domain in full (rest from reference TRBV18 and TRBJ1-1): NAGVMQNPRHLVRRRGQEARLRCSPMKGHSHVYWYRQLPEEGLKFMVYLQKENIIDESGMPKERFSAEFPKEGPSILRIQQVVRGDSAAYFCASSPPGQGKVEAFFGQGTRLTVV.

The count of this clone is one. The gene calls are TRBV28 and TRBJ2-3; TRBD1 matches at 8 bases. Germline V CDR1 and CDR2: MDHEN, SYDVKM. The CDR3 spans 15 residues. J was trimmed by 0 bases and V by 4 bases; bases with no gene match: 3. CDR3 region: CASSSRTGSTDTQYF. CDR3 coding DNA: TGTGCCAGCAGTTCCCGGACAGGGAGCACAGATACGCAGTATTTT.

The chain has TRBV18 and TRBJ2-3; D possibly corresponds to TRBD2 (5 bases). V lost 2 bases and J 7 bases, leaving 10 bases between the germline ends. Germline loops: CDR1 KGHSH, CDR2 LQKENI. The CDR3 runs 13 residues. CDR3 protein: CASSPRETNTQYF. The CDR3 coding sequence is TGTGCCAGCTCACCAAGGGAGACGAATACGCAGTATTTT.

This rearrangement joins TRBV7-9 to TRBJ1-1, with D possibly being TRBD1 (6 bases). Germline V gives CDR1 SEHNR, CDR2 FQNEAQ (reference sequence). There are 15 residues in the CDR3. V was cut by 1 base and J by 5 bases, with 14 bases left in between. The CDR3 DNA follows: TGTGCCAGCAGCTTAGTGGTAGGGGGGGCTACTGAAGCTTTCTTT. Its translation is CASSLVVGGATEAFF. The full variable domain, with the rest looked up from reference TRBV7-9 and TRBJ1-1, is DTGVSQNPRHKITKRGQNVTFRCDPISEHNRLYWYRQTLGQGPEFLTYFQNEAQLEKSRLLSDRFSAERPKGSFSTLEIQRTEQGDSAMYLCASSLVVGGATEAFFGQGTRLTVV.